The 22 T cell receptor beta chains in this list originate from one sample, sequenced in a study of cytomegalovirus exposure and HLA in healthy donors. The PCR contained 60 Vbeta and 13 Jbeta primers. The repertoire was sequenced with immunoSEQ multiplex PCR; TCRdb's copy has only in-frame clones and lacks some. The sample lists approximately 190,000 clones, roughly 82% occurring once. The sequenced material came from PBMCs. The receptors shown here come from a woman between 50 and 59 years old in good health and CMV-seropositive.

The sample holds a few counts of this clone. The chain recombines TRBV11-2 with TRBJ1-5; D remains unclear. Trimming stripped 4 bases from V and 0 bases from J, with 4 bases between. Per germline, CDR1 SGHAT and CDR2 FQNNGV. This CDR3 has 13 amino acids. The CDR3 protein is CASSSYSNQPQHF. CDR3 DNA sequence: TGTGCCAGCAGCTCCTATAGCAATCAGCCCCAGCATTTT.

The chain links TRBV6-5 to TRBJ2-2; D is ambiguous. The CDR3 is 13 amino acids. Germline V gene lookup returns CDR1 MNHEY and CDR2 SVGAGI. V lost 6 bases and J 5 bases, leaving 10 bases between the germline ends. The CDR3 reads CASSSQFTGELFF. Written as DNA, the CDR3 is TGTGCCAGCAGCTCCCAGTTTACCGGGGAGCTGTTTTTT.

A remark on this clone: This CDR3 is also generated by other DNA sequences in the sample. The CDR3 is CASRSGGTEAFF. The CDR3 DNA reads as TGTGCCAGCAGGTCCGGTGGCACTGAAGCTTTCTTT. V gene TRBV2 combines with J gene TRBJ1-1; D gene unclear. The CDR3 extends over 12 amino acids. Trimming left V 6 bases short and J 4 bases short, with 9 bases between. The germline V gene encodes CDR1 SNHLY and CDR2 FYNNEI.

The V and J genes are TRBV28 and TRBJ1-1, with no clear D. The V end lost 6 bases, the J end lost 9 bases, and 14 bases lay between the germline ends. CDR1 is MDHEN and CDR2 is SYDVKM in the germline V gene. The CDR3 is 12 residues long. The CDR3 region has the DNA TGTGCCAGCAGCCTTATTCGGACTCAAGCTTTCTTT. Amino acids: CASSLIRTQAFF.

J is TRBJ1-2 and V is TRBV19, with TRBD1 identical over 7 bases. Germline V gene lookup returns CDR1 LNHDA and CDR2 SQIVND (reference sequence). The CDR3 extends over 15 amino acids. The V gene end was trimmed by 5 bases and the J gene end by 6 bases; junction bases not matched to a gene: 12. In DNA, the CDR3 is TGTGCCAGTAGTTCGACCCCCCGACAGGGACATGGCTACACCTTC. This translates into CASSSTPRQGHGYTF.

The chain combines TRBV5-1 with TRBJ1-4; 8 nucleotides agree with TRBD1. With 3 bases clipped from V and 1 base from J, the junction kept 5 bases outside the gene matches. Germline V CDR1 and CDR2: SGHRS, YFSETQ. The CDR3 has 16 residues. DNA of the CDR3: TGCGCCAGCAGCTCCCAGGGGGCCGGAACTAATGAAAAACTGTTTTTT. This codes for CASSSQGAGTNEKLFF.

CDR3 coding DNA: TGTGCCAGCAGCGTAGCTAGCGGGGGAGCCAAAAACATTCAGTACTTC. This encodes CASSVASGGAKNIQYF. The gene calls are TRBV9 and TRBJ2-4; 10 bases match TRBD2. Germline V gene lookup returns CDR1 SGDLS and CDR2 YYNGEE. The V gene end was trimmed by 0 bases and the J gene end by 0 bases; junction bases not matched to a gene: 0. The CDR3 covers 16 residues. Variable domain in full (rest from reference TRBV9 and TRBJ2-4): DSGVTQTPKHLITATGQRVTLRCSPRSGDLSVYWYQQSLDQGLQFLIQYYNGEERAKGNILERFSAQQFPDLHSELNLSSLELGDSALYFCASSVASGGAKNIQYFGAGTRLSVL.

This clone appeared a single time. The V gene is TRBV27, the J gene TRBJ1-1; D might be TRBD1 (6 bases). This CDR3 spans 17 amino acids. V lost 2 bases and J 1 base, leaving 17 bases between the germline ends. In germline, CDR1 is MNHEY, CDR2 SMNVEV (reference sequence). The CDR3 sequence is CASSLLVGGRRNTEAFF. The CDR3 bases are TGTGCCAGCAGTTTACTGGTAGGGGGAAGGAGGAACACTGAAGCTTTCTTT.

This clone appeared a few times. This rearrangement joins TRBV7-9 to TRBJ1-1; no reliable D call. This CDR3 has 14 residues. Germline lookup yields CDR1 SEHNR and CDR2 FQNEAQ (reference sequence). V was trimmed by 1 base and J by 0 bases, leaving 6 bases between them. The chain's CDR3 is CASSLGAVNTEAFF. CDR3 DNA sequence: TGTGCCAGCAGCTTAGGGGCAGTGAACACTGAAGCTTTCTTT.

This chain links TRBV30 with TRBJ2-2; 9 nucleotides agree with TRBD1. Germline CDR1 GTSNPN, CDR2 SVGIG (reference sequence). The V segment lost 3 bases and the J segment 3 bases; nucleotides outside the gene matches: 11. The CDR3 loop spans 17 amino acids. In nucleotides, the CDR3 is TGTGCCTGGAGATACGGGACAGGGAATGGAGACACCGGGGAGCTGTTTTTT. It encodes CAWRYGTGNGDTGELFF.

The chain combines TRBV5-1 with TRBJ2-6; 8 bases map to TRBD2. The CDR3 contains 17 residues. The germline gives CDR1 SGHRS, CDR2 YFSETQ. J was trimmed by 0 bases and V by 2 bases; bases with no gene match: 4. The CDR3 DNA sequence: TGCGCCAGCAGCTTTACTAGCGGAAGCTCTGGGGCCAACGTCCTGACTTTC. Its translation: CASSFTSGSSGANVLTF.

The chain has TRBV7-2 and TRBJ1-2; 8 bases align to TRBD1. V was pared by 5 bases and J by 3 bases, with 8 bases of the junction left unmatched. The CDR3 is 15 amino acids. The germline V gene has CDR1 SGHTA and CDR2 FQGNSA. This chain's CDR3 is CASSPSTGVDYGYTF. CDR3 DNA sequence: TGTGCCAGCAGCCCCTCGACAGGGGTCGACTATGGCTACACCTTC.

This clone was observed once. The chain employs TRBV2 and TRBJ1-5, with 8 bases identical to TRBD1. This CDR3 has 14 amino acids. The ends lost 6 bases at V and 3 bases at J; junction bases unmatched: 4. The germline CDR1 and CDR2 sequences are SNHLY and FYNNEI. The CDR3 nucleotides are TGTGCCAGCAGCGACAGGGGTTACAATCAGCCCCAGCATTTT. Translation gives CASSDRGYNQPQHF.

This clone has a single count. The chain couples TRBV2 to TRBJ1-6; D gene uncertain. V lost 9 bases and J lost 0, with 6 bases in between. Germline CDR1 and CDR2: SNHLY and FYNNEI. The CDR3 is 13 residues long. CDR3 amino acids: CAREGSYNSPLHF. The CDR3 region has the DNA TGTGCCAGGGAGGGCTCCTATAATTCACCCCTCCACTTT. Drawing the rest from reference TRBV2 and TRBJ1-6, the complete variable domain is EPEVTQTPSHQVTQMGQEVILRCVPISNHLYFYWYRQILGQKVEFLVSFYNNEISEKSEIFDDQFSVERPDGSNFTLKIRSTKLEDSAMYFCAREGSYNSPLHFGNGTRLTVT.

The V and J genes are TRBV28 and TRBJ2-5; the match to TRBD2 covers 9 bases. CDR3 length: 16 amino acids. CDR1 and CDR2 from the germline V gene are MDHEN and SYDVKM. The junction had 3 bases not matched to a gene; V was cut back by 1 base and J by 0 bases. CDR3 sequence reads: CASSLSASGDQETQYF. The CDR3, as DNA: TGTGCCAGCAGTTTATCGGCTAGCGGGGACCAAGAGACCCAGTACTTC.

V and J are TRBV11-2 and TRBJ1-3; D possibly corresponds to TRBD1 (5 bases). V lost 5 bases to trimming and J lost 4 bases, with 15 bases between them. Germline-derived CDR1 and CDR2 are SGHAT and FQNNGV. This CDR3 comprises 15 residues. The CDR3 region is CASSLPGKRGNTIYF. The CDR3 coding sequence is TGTGCCAGCAGCCTACCAGGGAAGCGCGGAAACACCATATATTTT.

Notes on this clone: The junction does not match germline at one end; this may be a read error. This chain connects TRBV7-9 to TRBJ1-1; D is uncertain. Germline CDR1 SEHNR, CDR2 FQNEAQ (reference sequence). This CDR3 contains 13 residues. The CDR3 DNA is TGTTCCAGCAGCTTAATACAGAACACTGAAGCTTTCTTT. It translates to CSSSLIQNTEAFF. Full variable domain (rest looked up from reference TRBV7-9 and TRBJ1-1): DTGVSQNPRHKITKRGQNVTFRCDPISEHNRLYWYRQTLGQGPEFLTYFQNEAQLEKSRLLSDRFSAERPKGSFSTLEIQRTEQGDSAMYLCSSSLIQNTEAFFGQGTRLTVV.

This sequence joins TRBV29-1 and TRBJ2-3; D is possibly TRBD2 (7 bases). This CDR3 is built from 14 residues. V lost 4 bases and J 4 bases, leaving 15 bases between the germline ends. CDR1 is SQVTM, CDR2 ANQGSEA, per germline. The CDR3 DNA is TGCAGCGTTGCCGGGGGGCAGGGCGCAGATACGCAGTATTTT. Translating it yields CSVAGGQGADTQYF.

In its sample, this clone was seen a few times. This chain joins TRBV6-1 and TRBJ1-2, with TRBD1 as a possible D gene (6 bases). The V gene lost 3 bases and the J gene lost 4 bases, with 9 bases spanning the gap. The CDR3 is made up of 13 amino acids. Germline CDR1 reads MNHNS; CDR2 reads SASEGT. CDR3 nucleotides: TGTGCCAGCAGTGATGTACAGGGCTATGGCTACACCTTC. Amino acids: CASSDVQGYGYTF.

J is TRBJ2-2 and V is TRBV9, with 11 bases fitting TRBD1. The length of the CDR3 is 17 residues. V gave up 0 bases and J gave up 7 bases; unmatched junction bases: 8. Germline CDR1 and CDR2: SGDLS and YYNGEE. CDR3 in DNA: TGTGCCAGCAGCGTAGCGTTCCGGACAGGGGGCATCGGGGAGCTGTTTTTT. Translated: CASSVAFRTGGIGELFF.

The rearrangement links TRBV9 to TRBJ1-1; no reliable D call. CDR1 and CDR2 (germline): SGDLS, YYNGEE. CDR3 length equals 14 residues. V lost 0 bases and J 5 bases, leaving 11 bases between the germline ends. The chain's CDR3 is CASSVGGSGTEAFF. CDR3 bases: TGTGCCAGCAGCGTAGGGGGTTCGGGAACTGAAGCTTTCTTT.

The chain uses TRBV18 and TRBJ1-2, with D possibly being TRBD1 (6 bases). V was trimmed by 3 bases and J by 1 base, leaving 9 bases between them. Germline V gives CDR1 KGHSH, CDR2 LQKENI. The CDR3 loop spans 14 amino acids. CDR3 nucleotides: TGTGCCAGCTCACCTGGACAGTATAACTATGGCTACACCTTC. Translating gives CASSPGQYNYGYTF. The entire variable domain, with the rest obtained from reference TRBV18 and TRBJ1-2, is as follows: NAGVMQNPRHLVRRRGQEARLRCSPMKGHSHVYWYRQLPEEGLKFMVYLQKENIIDESGMPKERFSAEFPKEGPSILRIQQVVRGDSAAYFCASSPGQYNYGYTFGSGTRLTVV.